This TCR beta chain was sequenced for a study of T cell repertoires in ileal Crohn's disease (dated by TCRdb to about 2019). For context, the study as a whole: The median duration of disease was 7.9 years, and at the time of surgery around 35% of patients were active smokers. Every patient underwent surgery because of a complication, which was stricturing disease in around 61% of cases and penetrating disease in about 40%. About half of the patients received postoperative therapy: around ten received thiopurines and 15 to 20 received anti-TNF agents. TCR repertoire analysis was performed in a few dozen Crohn's disease patients drawn from a prospective multicentre cohort. The study was conducted in parallel with a multicentre cohort built to find predictors of early endoscopic recurrence after ileocolonic resection. A Rutgeerts score above i0 was used to define endoscopic postoperative recurrence. A total of some 150 mucosal samples from some 57 patients were sequenced, collected from several sites on the surgical specimen and at postoperative endoscopy.

The CDR3, cysteine through phenylalanine, is 14 amino acids long. Just CDR3 DNA is preserved here, 42 bases in frame from base 1. The germline V gene gives CDR1 as MGHRA and CDR2 as YSYEKL. Trimming costs V 4 bases and J 9 bases, and their ends lie 16 bases apart. Adults with ileal or ileocolonic Crohn's disease for whom ileocolonic resection was indicated were considered eligible. Whole ileal mucosal biopsies were kept frozen at -80 degrees C prior to DNA extraction. A TRizol-based method was used to extract genomic DNA from the frozen whole biopsies, and the DNA was quantified with a NanoDrop 2000 spectrophotometer. With respect to this clone: This receptor's antigen is unknown. No quality values exist for individual bases; no much larger clone is one base distant.

Five hundred nanograms of biopsy DNA per sample were submitted for commercial TCRB immunosequencing. A two-step, amplification bias-controlled multiplex PCR was used by Adaptive Biotechnology to amplify CDR3 regions from genomic DNA. Primers for every V and J gene segment were used in the first PCR, and barcodes and Illumina adapters were added in the second PCR. CDR3 libraries were sequenced using an Illumina instrument. From the authors' description of their analysis: The analysis drew on both the pipelines supplied by the vendor and custom analysis of the raw data in R/Bioconductor running R version 3.3.0. Clonality, which ranges from 0 to 1, was calculated as the inverse of the normalised Shannon entropy across all productive clones. High-frequency clones were defined as the share of the repertoire occupied by the top 100 clones, with only clones passing a 95% confidence test being retained. Overlap between samples was measured with the Morisita-Horn index, while repertoire diversity was measured with the Simpson index. In its TCRdb copy, this immuneACCESS table keeps in-frame sequences only and misses some clones. Where compared with another copy, unresolved V genes explain less than half of these, and the others have no known cause. That table gives V, J and clone size, and the DNA gave D and trimming. Within this sample are some 15,000 clones, with over 80% of them counted one time only. The top ten constitute around 5.8% of the sample.

Overall study outcomes, separate from this receptor: A significantly higher proportion of clonal expansions was observed in active smokers at surgery than in non-smokers (approximately 28% vs 17%, p=0.02). Higher percentages of high-frequency clones at the time of surgery were linked to endoscopic recurrence, and every patient with clonality above 26.8% (18/57) had recurrence. Mucosal CD4 and CD8 T cells were sorted and sequenced only in a subgroup of patients, the size of which was not stated. Sorted CD8 T cells carried more high-frequency clones than CD4 T cells, suggesting mucosal expansions were mainly CD8.

The specimen sequenced was ileal tissue. The chain was built from TRBV4-1 and TRBJ1-5, with a weak D call of TRBD1 (6 bases match). The clonotype comes from an adult with Crohn's disease. The CDR3 in this case is CASSLWDTQGPQHF. The DNA sequence is as follows: TGCGCCAGCAGCCTTTGGGACACCCAGGGGCCCCAGCATTTT.